Reported below is one T cell receptor (beta chain). Its antigen has not been determined. No much larger clone is present one base from it, and per-base qualities are unavailable. The data were taken from a study of T-cell memory formation after mild COVID-19 (dated by TCRdb to about 2021). With regard to the full study: TCR sequence clusters from the two donors were found to be largely donor specific. In a couple of donors, T-cell clones that expanded and contracted after mild COVID-19 were followed by sequencing TCRalpha and TCRbeta repertoires longitudinally. The cohort comprised two young, previously healthy adult volunteers, one female and one male. Broader findings and caveats from the paper: Contracting CD4+ clones turned up mainly in the CM and EM memory subsets, whereas EMRA was where CD8+ clones were enriched. Whether the second-wave clones peaking on day 37 were SARS-CoV-2 specific was not confirmed. Clones that contracted from day 15 to 85 showed balanced CD4/CD8 phenotypes, whereas a second wave of clones that expanded from day 15 to 37 leaned towards CD4+. Some responding clones were detected in pre-infection memory, suggesting pre-existing cross-reactive memory T cells joined the SARS-CoV-2 response. Only a couple of mild cases were covered in the study, and larger cohorts including severe cases with pre-infection samples were considered necessary.

The CDR3 has 15 amino acids, counting the end cysteine and phenylalanine. The only DNA kept is the CDR3, 45 bases in frame from the first base. V and J are truncated by 4 bases and 4 bases respectively, leaving an intervening sequence of 14 bases. The germline V gene specifies SGHTA as CDR1 and FQGNSA as CDR2. PBMCs were isolated by Ficoll-Paque density gradient centrifugation. The instrument was an Illumina NovaSeq 6000. TCRalpha and TCRbeta cDNA libraries were constructed by 5'RACE with constant-segment primers, with sample barcodes and unique molecular identifiers being introduced. Trizol reagent was used to extract RNA from every sample. Library amplification was performed in two PCR steps, and a second sample barcode and Illumina TruSeq adapters were introduced in the second step. Libraries were sequenced on an Illumina NovaSeq with 2 x 150 bp paired-end reads. The study's processing was this. Demultiplexing of reads and collapsing into UMI-guided consensus sequences were performed with migec v1.2.7. Using mixcr v2.1.11, UMI consensuses were aligned to TRA and TRB V and J templates and then assembled into clonotypes. Clonotypes were classified as expanded or contracted when called significant by both edgeR and NoisET, with noise models trained on biological replicates. For edgeR calls, the thresholds were a false discovery rate-adjusted p below 0.01 and a log2 fold-change of 1. As an exploratory analysis of dynamics, PCA with hierarchical clustering was applied to max-normalized trajectories of the 1000 most abundant clonotypes. Separately sequenced CD4+ and CD8+ repertoires were used to assign the CD4 or CD8 phenotype of responding clones. TCRdb itself trimmed the public reads at Q25 with fastp, ran MiXCR and retained productive beta chains. CDR3 protein duplicates are merged, each entry listing the most common genes and DNA. These V and J calls are TCRdb output, not the study's own analysis. For this sample there are more than 300,000 distinct CDR3 sequences; roughly 13% appear just once. The top ten clonotypes cover over 20% of the sample.

The rearranged segments are TRBV7-2 and TRBJ1-5; the D segment could be TRBD1, given 5 matching bases. The specimen sequenced was PBMCs or a T cell subset sorted from them (not recorded which). The TCR sequence derives from a man aged 18 to 29 who had mild COVID-19 (a few samples of this study predate the infection). The sample titles of this study are shuffled in the database, so cell type and time point are left out; the donor was told from shared clones. The CDR3 is CASSSGPTHNQPQHF. The DNA sequence is TGTGCCAGCAGCTCGGGACCTACCCATAATCAGCCCCAGCATTTT.